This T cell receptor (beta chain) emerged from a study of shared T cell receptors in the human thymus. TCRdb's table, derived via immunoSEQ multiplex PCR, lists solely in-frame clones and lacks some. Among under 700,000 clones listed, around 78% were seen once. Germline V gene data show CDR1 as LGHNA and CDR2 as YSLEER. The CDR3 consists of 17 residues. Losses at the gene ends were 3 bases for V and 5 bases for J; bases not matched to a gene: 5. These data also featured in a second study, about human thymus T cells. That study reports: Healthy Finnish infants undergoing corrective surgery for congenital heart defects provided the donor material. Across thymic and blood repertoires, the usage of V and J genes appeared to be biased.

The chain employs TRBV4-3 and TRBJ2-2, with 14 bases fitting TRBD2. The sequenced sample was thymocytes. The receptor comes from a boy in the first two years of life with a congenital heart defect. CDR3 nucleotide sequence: TGCGCCAGCAGCCAGGGACTAGCGGGAGTAGGAACCGGGGAGCTGTTTTTT. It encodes CASSQGLAGVGTGELFF.